A selection of T cell receptor beta chains follows, all from one sample in a study of tumour-infiltrating T cells in Burkitt lymphoma. The data were produced by immunoSEQ multiplex PCR, yet TCRdb's version contains in-frame clones alone and is incomplete. In the table there are 4,500 to 5,000 clones, 13% of which are singletons. Material: tumor tissue. These TCRs come from a human donor with Burkitt lymphoma. The conserved cysteine and the conserved F or W are not part of the CDR3 here.

V	J	CDR3
TRBV6-1	TRBJ1-2	ASSRQGGGYT
TRBV18	TRBJ2-5	ASSPSPGSGETQY
TRBV28	TRBJ2-7	ASSLSFRDRGHNEQY
TRBV6-1	TRBJ2-3	ASRAGQAYTDTQY
TRBV6-1	TRBJ2-1	ASRGLAGYNEQF
TRBV7-9	TRBJ1-4	ASSSERGVNNEKLF
TRBV5-6	TRBJ2-7	ASSPDRASSYEQY
TRBV9	TRBJ2-6	ASSPREATSGANVLT
TRBV7-3	TRBJ2-3	ASSLTGSDTQY
TRBV2	TRBJ2-5	ASNTGGGQETQY
TRBV28	TRBJ1-2	ASSTGMRGYGYT
TRBV4-3	TRBJ2-1	ANSPRIADYNEQF